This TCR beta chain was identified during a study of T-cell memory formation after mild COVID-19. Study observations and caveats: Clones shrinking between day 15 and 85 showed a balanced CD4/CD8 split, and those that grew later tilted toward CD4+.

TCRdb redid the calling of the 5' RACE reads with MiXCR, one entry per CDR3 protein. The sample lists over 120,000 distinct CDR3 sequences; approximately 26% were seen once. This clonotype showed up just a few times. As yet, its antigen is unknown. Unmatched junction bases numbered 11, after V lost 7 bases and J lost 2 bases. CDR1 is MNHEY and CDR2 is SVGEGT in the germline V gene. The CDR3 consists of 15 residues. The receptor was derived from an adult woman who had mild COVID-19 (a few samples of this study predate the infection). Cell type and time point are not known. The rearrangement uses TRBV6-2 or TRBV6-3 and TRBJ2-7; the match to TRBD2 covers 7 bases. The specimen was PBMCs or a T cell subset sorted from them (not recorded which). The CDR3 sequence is CASTPGRDSTYEQYF. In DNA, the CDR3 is TGTGCCAGCACCCCAGGGAGGGACTCAACCTACGAGCAGTACTTC.